These 3 T cell receptor beta chains came from one sample sequenced in a study of blood T cell repertoires in COVID-19. This table comes from immunoSEQ multiplex PCR, and its TCRdb copy is limited to in-frame clones, with some not included. Of 150,000 to 200,000 clones listed, roughly 91% are singletons. Specimen: peripheral blood. These receptors were obtained from a human donor in a cohort sampled during active COVID-19.

The chain combines TRBV18 with TRBJ1-6; 7 positions match TRBD1. Germline CDR1 reads KGHSH; CDR2 reads LQKENI. With V trimmed by 3 bases and J by 3 bases, 2 bases remained unmatched. The CDR3 loop spans 15 amino acids. This CDR3 is CASSPGQHYNSPLHF. Written as DNA, the CDR3 is TGTGCCAGCTCACCGGGACAGCACTATAATTCACCCCTCCACTTT.

The chain couples TRBV5-6 to TRBJ2-5; 7 bases map to TRBD2. Germline trimming cut 2 bases from V and 5 bases from J; bases unmatched to any gene: 15. The CDR3 covers 17 residues. Germline lookup yields CDR1 SGHDT and CDR2 YYEEEE. This CDR3 is CASSFGLAGGLGETQYF. The CDR3 DNA is TGTGCCAGCAGCTTTGGTTTAGCGGGCGGTTTAGGGGAGACCCAGTACTTC.

The chain joins TRBV11-1 to TRBJ2-7; 7 bases map to TRBD2. The J segment lost 7 bases and the V segment lost 3 bases, leaving 12 bases of the junction unmatched. The CDR3 spans 15 residues. Germline values: CDR1 SGHAT, CDR2 FQDESV (reference sequence). The CDR3 nucleotides are TGTGCCAGCAGCTTCCGGGACTACCGTCCCGGGGAGCAGTACTTC. Its translation is CASSFRDYRPGEQYF.